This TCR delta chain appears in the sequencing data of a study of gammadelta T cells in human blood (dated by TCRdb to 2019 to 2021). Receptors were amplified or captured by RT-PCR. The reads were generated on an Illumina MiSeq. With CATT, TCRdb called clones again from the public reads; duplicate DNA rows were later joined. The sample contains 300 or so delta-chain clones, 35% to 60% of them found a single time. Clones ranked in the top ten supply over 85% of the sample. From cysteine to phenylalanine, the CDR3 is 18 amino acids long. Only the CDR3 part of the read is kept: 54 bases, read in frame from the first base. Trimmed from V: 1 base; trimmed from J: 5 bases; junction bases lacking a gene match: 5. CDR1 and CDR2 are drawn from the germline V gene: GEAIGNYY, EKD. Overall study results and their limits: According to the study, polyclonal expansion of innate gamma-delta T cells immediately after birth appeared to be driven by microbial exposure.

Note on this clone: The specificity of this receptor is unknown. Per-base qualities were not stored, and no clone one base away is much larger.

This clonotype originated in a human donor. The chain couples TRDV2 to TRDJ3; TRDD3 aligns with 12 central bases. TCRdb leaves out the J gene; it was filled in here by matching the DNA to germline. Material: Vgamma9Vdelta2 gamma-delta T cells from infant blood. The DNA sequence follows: TGTGCCTGTGACACGTGGTCTGGGGGATACGGGGACACCCGACAGATGTTTTTC. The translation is CACDTWSGGYGDTRQMFF.